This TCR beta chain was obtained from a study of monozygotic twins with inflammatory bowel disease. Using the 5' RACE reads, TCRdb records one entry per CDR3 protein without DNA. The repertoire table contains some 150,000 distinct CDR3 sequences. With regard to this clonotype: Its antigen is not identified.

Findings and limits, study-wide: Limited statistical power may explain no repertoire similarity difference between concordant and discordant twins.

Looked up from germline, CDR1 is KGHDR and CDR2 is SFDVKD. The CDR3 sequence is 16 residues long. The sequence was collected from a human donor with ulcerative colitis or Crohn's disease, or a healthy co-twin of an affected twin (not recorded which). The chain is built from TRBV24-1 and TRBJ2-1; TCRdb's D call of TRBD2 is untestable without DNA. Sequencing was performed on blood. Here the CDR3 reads CATSETLADSYNEQFF.